These 9 T cell receptor beta chains originate from one sample sequenced in a study of blood T cells in healthy people across ages. It was with a sample-barcoded 5' primer and a J-beta primer mix that a second PCR of roughly 7 to 12 cycles was run. TCRdb redid the calling of the 5' RACE reads with MiXCR, one entry per CDR3 protein. The sample shows roughly 1,500,000 distinct CDR3 sequences, around 39% of them seen only once. The sample consisted of blood. These receptors were collected from a woman in her late teens or twenties in good health.

In this sample, this clonotype turned up many times. The genes are TRBV28 and TRBJ2-3; D gene uncertain. The CDR3 consists of 14 residues. Germline V gene sequence: CDR1 MDHEN, CDR2 SYDVKM. The ends were cut back, 5 bases at V and 0 bases at J, with 9 bases in the middle. CDR3 nucleotides: TGTGCCAGCAGTCGAGGATCTAGCACAGATACGCAGTATTTT. This encodes CASSRGSSTDTQYF.

This clonotype has ten or more counts. Just one base apart from a much larger clone, this may be a read error. The V and J genes are TRBV2 and TRBJ2-5, with D unresolved. Trimming took 6 bases from V and 11 from J, leaving 13 bases between them. This CDR3 is built from 11 residues. Germline CDR1 is SNHLY and CDR2 is FYNNEI. In nucleotides, the CDR3 is TGTGCCAGCAGGGCCTTGGGTGAGCAGTACTTC. Amino acid sequence: CASRALGEQYF.

The chain recombines TRBV7-8 with TRBJ1-1; TRBD1 matches 9 bases. V lost 1 base, J lost 5 bases, and 8 bases stayed unmatched. Germline V lookup: CDR1 SGHVS, CDR2 FQNEAQ. The length of the CDR3 is 16 residues. CDR3 DNA sequence: TGTGCCAGCAGCTTAGTAGGGGGGACAGGGCGGACTGAAGCTTTCTTT. Translating it yields CASSLVGGTGRTEAFF.

V and J are TRBV7-9 and TRBJ2-3, with TRBD1 matching over 7 bases. Germline V lookup: CDR1 SEHNR, CDR2 FQNEAQ (reference sequence). V shed 6 bases, J shed 3 bases, and the junction held 3 bases outside the gene matches. The CDR3 runs to 13 residues. CDR3 DNA: TGTGCCAGCAGGCCGACAGGGACAGATACGCAGTATTTT. It is translated as CASRPTGTDTQYF.

The chain couples TRBV6-5 to TRBJ2-3, with D possibly TRBD2 on 7 matching bases. V lost 5 bases to trimming and J lost 6 bases, with 15 bases between them. From germline, CDR1 is MNHEY and CDR2 SVGAGI. The CDR3 totals 14 residues. Here the CDR3 reads CASSLGGAFDTQYF. The CDR3 DNA follows: TGTGCCAGCAGTCTTGGGGGGGCTTTCGATACGCAGTATTTT.

This clonotype has more than one count but fewer than ten. The rearrangement joins TRBV20-1 to TRBJ2-7; 7 bases are shared with TRBD1. The germline V gene has CDR1 DFQATT and CDR2 SNEGSKA (reference sequence). The junction had 8 bases not matched to a gene; V was cut back by 1 base and J by 5 bases. This CDR3 spans 14 amino acids. The CDR3 nucleotides are TGCAGTGCTAGAGGTGGGACAGAAGGTAACGAGCAGTACTTC. It specifies CSARGGTEGNEQYF.

The chain has TRBV25-1 and TRBJ2-1, with 7 bases lining up with TRBD2. Trimming removed 4 bases from V and 2 bases from J; junction bases left unmatched: 8. The CDR3 spans 16 residues. Germline values: CDR1 MGHDK, CDR2 SYGVNS. This CDR3 is CASSALTSATYNEQFF. The CDR3 nucleotides are TGTGCCAGCAGTGCGCTTACTAGCGCTACCTACAATGAGCAGTTCTTC.

This chain links TRBV6-5 with TRBJ2-4; D may be TRBD2 (6 bases). The assigned J gene may be wrong: the sequence end matches TRBJ2-7 better. The germline CDR1 and CDR2 sequences are MNHEY and SVGAGI. The CDR3 sequence is 15 residues long. CDR3 residues: CASSPDPGGSYEQYF. In DNA, the CDR3 is TGTGCCAGCAGCCCCGACCCAGGAGGGTCCTACGAGCAGTACTTC.

CDR3 protein: CASSPVMKNTEAFF. The DNA of the CDR3 is TGTGCCAGCAGCCCGGTGATGAAGAACACTGAAGCTTTCTTT. The rearrangement uses TRBV11-1 and TRBJ1-1; D ambiguous. V dropped 5 bases and J dropped 1 base, with 11 bases sitting between them. The CDR3 length is 14 residues. In germline, CDR1 is SGHAT, CDR2 FQDESV (reference sequence).